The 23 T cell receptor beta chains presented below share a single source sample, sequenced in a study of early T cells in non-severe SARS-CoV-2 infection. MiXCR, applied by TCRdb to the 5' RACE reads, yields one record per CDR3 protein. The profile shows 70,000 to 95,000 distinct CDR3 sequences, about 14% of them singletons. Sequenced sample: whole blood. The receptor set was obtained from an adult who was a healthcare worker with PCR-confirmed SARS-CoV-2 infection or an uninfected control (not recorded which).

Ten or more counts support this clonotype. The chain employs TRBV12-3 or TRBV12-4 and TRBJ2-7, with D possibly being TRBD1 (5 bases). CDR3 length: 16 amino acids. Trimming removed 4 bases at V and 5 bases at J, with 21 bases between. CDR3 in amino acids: CASSSTRRQRRDEQYF. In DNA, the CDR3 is TGTGCCAGCAGTTCCACTCGTCGACAGCGAAGGGACGAGCAGTACTTC.

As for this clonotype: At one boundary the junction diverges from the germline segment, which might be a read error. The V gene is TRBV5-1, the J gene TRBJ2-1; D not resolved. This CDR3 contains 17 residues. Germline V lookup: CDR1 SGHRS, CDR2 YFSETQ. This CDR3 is CASSAGLSAVSYSEQFF. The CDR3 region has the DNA TGCGCCAGCAGCGCTGGCCTGTCGGCAGTCTCCTACAGTGAGCAGTTCTTC.

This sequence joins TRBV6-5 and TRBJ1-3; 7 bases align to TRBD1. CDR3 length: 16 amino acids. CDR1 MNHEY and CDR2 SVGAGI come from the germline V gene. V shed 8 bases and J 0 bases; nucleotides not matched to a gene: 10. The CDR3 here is CASSGTVVSSGNTIYF. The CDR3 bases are TGTGCCAGCTCCGGGACAGTGGTTAGCTCTGGAAACACCATATATTTT.

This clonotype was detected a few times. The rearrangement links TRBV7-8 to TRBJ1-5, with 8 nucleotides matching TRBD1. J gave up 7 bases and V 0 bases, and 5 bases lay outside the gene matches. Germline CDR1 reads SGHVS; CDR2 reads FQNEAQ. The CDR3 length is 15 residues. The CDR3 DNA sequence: TGTGCCAGCAGCTTAGCCGGGACAGGAAAACAGCCCCAGCATTTT. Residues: CASSLAGTGKQPQHF.

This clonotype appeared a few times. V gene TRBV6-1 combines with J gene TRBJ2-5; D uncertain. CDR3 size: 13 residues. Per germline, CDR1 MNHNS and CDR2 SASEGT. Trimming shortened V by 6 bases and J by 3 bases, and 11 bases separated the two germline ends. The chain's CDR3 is CASRMQGKETQYF. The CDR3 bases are TGTGCCAGCAGAATGCAAGGGAAAGAGACCCAGTACTTC.

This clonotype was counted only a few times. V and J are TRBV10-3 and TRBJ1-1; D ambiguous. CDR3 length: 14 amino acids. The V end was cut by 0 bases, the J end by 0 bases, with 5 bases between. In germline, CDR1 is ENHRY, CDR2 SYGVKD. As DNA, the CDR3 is TGTGCCATCAGTGAGTCCCAGATGAACACTGAAGCTTTCTTT. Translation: CAISESQMNTEAFF.

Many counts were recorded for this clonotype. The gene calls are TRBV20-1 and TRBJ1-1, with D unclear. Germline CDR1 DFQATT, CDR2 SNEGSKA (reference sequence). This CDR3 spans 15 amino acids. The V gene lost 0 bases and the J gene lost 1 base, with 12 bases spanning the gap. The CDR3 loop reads CSARDGVSGNTEAFF. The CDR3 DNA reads TGCAGTGCTAGAGATGGGGTTTCAGGGAACACTGAAGCTTTCTTT.

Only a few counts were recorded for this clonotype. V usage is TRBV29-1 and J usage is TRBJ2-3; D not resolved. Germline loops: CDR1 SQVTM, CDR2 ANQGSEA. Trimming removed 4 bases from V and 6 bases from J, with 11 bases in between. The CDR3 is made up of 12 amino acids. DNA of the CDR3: TGCAGCGTTGTAATGGGTGGGGATACGCAGTATTTT. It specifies CSVVMGGDTQYF.

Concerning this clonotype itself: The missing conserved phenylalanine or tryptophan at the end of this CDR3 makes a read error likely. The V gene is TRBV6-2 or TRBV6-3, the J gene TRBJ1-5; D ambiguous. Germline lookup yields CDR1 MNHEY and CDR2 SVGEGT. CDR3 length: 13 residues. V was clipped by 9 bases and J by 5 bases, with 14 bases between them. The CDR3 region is CASSKGRDQPQHY. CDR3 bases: TGTGCCAGTAGCAAGGGTCGCGATCAGCCCCAGCATTAT.

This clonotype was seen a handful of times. The CDR3 DNA is TGTGCCAGCAGGGGACCCCCGACAGGAGATGAGACCCAGTACTTC. It is translated as CASRGPPTGDETQYF. The chain has TRBV2 and TRBJ2-5; weak D call: TRBD1 (6 bases). The CDR3 length is 15 residues. The germline V gene has CDR1 SNHLY and CDR2 FYNNEI. V was cut by 6 bases and J by 5 bases, with 19 bases left in between. The variable domain in full, completed from reference TRBV2 and TRBJ2-5, reads EPEVTQTPSHQVTQMGQEVILRCVPISNHLYFYWYRQILGQKVEFLVSFYNNEISEKSEIFDDQFSVERPDGSNFTLKIRSTKLEDSAMYFCASRGPPTGDETQYFGPGTRLLVL.

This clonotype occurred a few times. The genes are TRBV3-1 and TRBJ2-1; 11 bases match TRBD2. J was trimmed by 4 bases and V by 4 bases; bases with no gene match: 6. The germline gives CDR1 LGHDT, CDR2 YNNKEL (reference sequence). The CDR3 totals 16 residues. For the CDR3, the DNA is TGTGCCAGCAGCCGCCTACTAGCGGGGGCGTACAATGAGCAGTTCTTC. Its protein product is CASSRLLAGAYNEQFF.

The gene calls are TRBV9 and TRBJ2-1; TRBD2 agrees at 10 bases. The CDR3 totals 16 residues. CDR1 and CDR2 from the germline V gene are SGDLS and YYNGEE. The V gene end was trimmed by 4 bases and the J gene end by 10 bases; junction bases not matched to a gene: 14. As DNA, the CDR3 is TGTGCCAGCAGCTCCTTGACAGCGGGGGGGCTGTCCGAGCAGTTCTTC. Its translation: CASSSLTAGGLSEQFF.

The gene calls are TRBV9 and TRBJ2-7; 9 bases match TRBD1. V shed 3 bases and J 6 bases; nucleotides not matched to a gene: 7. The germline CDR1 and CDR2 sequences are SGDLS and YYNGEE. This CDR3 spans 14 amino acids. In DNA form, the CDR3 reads TGTGCCAGCAGCGCGGGACAGGGCACCATCGAGCAGTACTTC. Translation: CASSAGQGTIEQYF.

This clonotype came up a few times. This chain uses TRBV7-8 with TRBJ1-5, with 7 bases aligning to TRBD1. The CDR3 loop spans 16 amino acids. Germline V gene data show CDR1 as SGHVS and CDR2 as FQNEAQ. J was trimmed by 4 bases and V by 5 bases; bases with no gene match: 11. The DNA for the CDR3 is TGTGCCAGCAGCCCCGCCCCCGGGACAGTAAATCAGCCCCAGCATTTT. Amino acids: CASSPAPGTVNQPQHF.

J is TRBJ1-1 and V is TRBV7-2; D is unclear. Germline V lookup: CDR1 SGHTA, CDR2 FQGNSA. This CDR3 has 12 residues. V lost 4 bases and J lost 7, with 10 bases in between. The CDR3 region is CASSSTGSEAFF. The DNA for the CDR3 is TGTGCCAGCAGCTCCACCGGGAGTGAAGCTTTCTTT. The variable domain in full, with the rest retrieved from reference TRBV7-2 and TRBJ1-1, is GAGVSQSPSNKVTEKGKDVELRCDPISGHTALYWYRQSLGQGLEFLIYFQGNSAPDKSGLPSDRFSAERTGGSVSTLTIQRTQQEDSAVYLCASSSTGSEAFFGQGTRLTVV.

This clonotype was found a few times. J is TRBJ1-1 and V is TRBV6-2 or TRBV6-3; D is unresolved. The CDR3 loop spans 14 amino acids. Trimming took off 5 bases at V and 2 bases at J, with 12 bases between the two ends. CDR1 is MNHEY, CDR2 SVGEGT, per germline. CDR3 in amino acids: CASSGQRGNTEAFF. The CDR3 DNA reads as TGTGCCAGCAGTGGCCAGCGGGGAAACACTGAAGCTTTCTTT.

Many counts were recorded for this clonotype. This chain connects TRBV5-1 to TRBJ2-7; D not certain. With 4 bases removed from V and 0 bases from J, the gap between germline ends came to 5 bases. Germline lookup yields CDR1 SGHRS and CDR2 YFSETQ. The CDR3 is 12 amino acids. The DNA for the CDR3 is TGCGCCAGCAGCCCCAGCTCCTACGAGCAGTACTTC. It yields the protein CASSPSSYEQYF.

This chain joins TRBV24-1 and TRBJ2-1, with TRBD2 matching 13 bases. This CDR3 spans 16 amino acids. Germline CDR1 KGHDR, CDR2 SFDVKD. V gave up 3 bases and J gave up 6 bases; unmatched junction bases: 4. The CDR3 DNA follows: TGTGCCACCAGTGATATGACTAGCGGGGGGCGCAATGAGCAGTTCTTC. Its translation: CATSDMTSGGRNEQFF.

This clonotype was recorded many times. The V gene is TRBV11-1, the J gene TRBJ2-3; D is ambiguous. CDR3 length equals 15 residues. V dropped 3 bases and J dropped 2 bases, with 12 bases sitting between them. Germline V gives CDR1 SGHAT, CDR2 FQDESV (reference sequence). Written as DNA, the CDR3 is TGTGCCAGCAGCTTCTATGGACCGAACACAGATACGCAGTATTTT. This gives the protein CASSFYGPNTDTQYF.

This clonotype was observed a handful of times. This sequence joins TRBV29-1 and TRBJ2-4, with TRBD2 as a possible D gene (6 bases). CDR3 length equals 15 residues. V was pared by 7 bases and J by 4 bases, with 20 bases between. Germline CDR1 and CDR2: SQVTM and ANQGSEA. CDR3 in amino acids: CSAEVGRREKNIQYF. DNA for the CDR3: TGCAGCGCTGAGGTGGGCAGGCGGGAAAAAAACATTCAGTACTTC.

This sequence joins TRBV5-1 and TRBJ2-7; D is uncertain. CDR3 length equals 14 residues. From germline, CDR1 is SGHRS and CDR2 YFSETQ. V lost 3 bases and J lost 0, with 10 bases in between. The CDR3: CASSSLTNSYEQYF. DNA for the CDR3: TGCGCCAGCAGCTCATTGACAAACTCCTACGAGCAGTACTTC. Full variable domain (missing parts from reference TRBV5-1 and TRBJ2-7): KAGVTQTPRYLIKTRGQQVTLSCSPISGHRSVSWYQQTPGQGLQFLFEYFSETQRNKGNFPGRFSGRQFSNSRSEMNVSTLELGDSALYLCASSSLTNSYEQYFGPGTRLTVT.

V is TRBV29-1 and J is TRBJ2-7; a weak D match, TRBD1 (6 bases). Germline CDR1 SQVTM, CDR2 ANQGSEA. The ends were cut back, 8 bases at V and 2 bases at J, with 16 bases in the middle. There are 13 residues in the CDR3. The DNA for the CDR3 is TGCAGCATTCTCGACAGGACAACCTACGAGCAGTACTTC. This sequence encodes CSILDRTTYEQYF.

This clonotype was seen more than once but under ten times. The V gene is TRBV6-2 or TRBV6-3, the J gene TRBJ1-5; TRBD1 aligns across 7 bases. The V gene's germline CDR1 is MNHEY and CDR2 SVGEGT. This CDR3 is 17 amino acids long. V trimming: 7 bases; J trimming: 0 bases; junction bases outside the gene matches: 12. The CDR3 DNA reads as TGTGCCAGCACACTAAATCTGGACAGGAGTAGCAATCAGCCCCAGCATTTT. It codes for CASTLNLDRSSNQPQHF.